This T cell receptor (beta chain) was identified in a study of radiotherapy plus CTLA-4 blockade in lung cancer. For the study at large: Among all patients, approximately 17% showed objective responses, while about 30% had disease control. Points from the study as a whole: Radiotherapy plus ipilimumab was followed by expansion in blood of tumor-derived TCR clones.

This clone was recorded only once. Its cognate antigen is unknown. This CDR3 has 14 amino acids. Germline V gene data show CDR1 as LNHDA and CDR2 as SQIVND (reference sequence). The V segment lost 3 bases and the J segment 6 bases; nucleotides outside the gene matches: 4. Repertoires were generated with immunoSEQ multiplex PCR, while TCRdb's copy carries only in-frame clones and drops some. There are 120,000 or so clones in the sample; about four fifths occur only once, and roughly 5% lies in the top ten. Patients had chemo-refractory metastatic non-small-cell lung cancer and received focal radiation plus CTLA-4 blockade that used ipilimumab.

The rearrangement joins TRBV19 to TRBJ1-5; 8 bases map to TRBD1. The starting material was peripheral blood, obtained from a patient treated with radiotherapy plus ipilimumab. The receptor was isolated from a human donor with non-small cell lung cancer who had a partial response to radiotherapy plus ipilimumab. CDR3 DNA: TGTGCCAGTAGTATTTTACAGGGGGGTCAGCCCCAGCATTTT. As protein: CASSILQGGQPQHF.